Shown below are 5 T cell receptor beta chains from a single sample sequenced in a study of cytomegalovirus exposure and HLA in healthy donors. The protocol was immunoSEQ multiplex PCR, while the TCRdb copy is restricted to in-frame clones and leaves out a portion. The profile shows some 170,000 clones, roughly 90% of them singletons. What was sequenced was PBMCs. All receptors come from a woman between 25 and 40 years old in good health and CMV-seronegative.

This chain connects TRBV5-6 to TRBJ2-7, with D hard to call. Germline V CDR1 and CDR2: SGHDT, YYEEEE. V was cut by 4 bases and J by 2 bases, with 7 bases left in between. The CDR3 consists of 12 residues. The CDR3 coding sequence is TGTGCCAGCAGCCTAAGACCCTACGAGCAGTACTTC. Its translation is CASSLRPYEQYF.

CDR3 nucleotides: TGTGCCAGCAGCCCCTTAGCGGGAGGATCTAGGGAGACCCAGTACTTC. Its translation is CASSPLAGGSRETQYF. The V gene is TRBV14, the J gene TRBJ2-5, with TRBD2 matching 10 bases. The V gene's germline CDR1 is SGHDN and CDR2 FVKESK. The CDR3 is made up of 16 amino acids. V was pared by 4 bases and J by 5 bases, with 10 bases of the junction left unmatched.

The chain carries TRBV5-1 and TRBJ2-1; 9 bases line up with TRBD1. V trimming: 0 bases; J trimming: 8 bases; junction bases outside the gene matches: 3. Germline V gene data show CDR1 as SGHRS and CDR2 as YFSETQ. This CDR3 has 14 residues. CDR3 sequence reads: CASSLGDRVYEQFF. CDR3 sequence (DNA): TGCGCCAGCAGCTTGGGGGACAGGGTTTATGAGCAGTTCTTC.

The gene calls are TRBV11-2 and TRBJ1-2, with D perhaps matching TRBD1 (6 bases). The V end was cut by 5 bases, the J end by 1 base, with 8 bases between. This CDR3 comprises 13 residues. Germline V lookup: CDR1 SGHAT, CDR2 FQNNGV. CDR3 protein: CASSPDSNYGYTF. CDR3 nucleotides: TGTGCCAGCAGCCCGGACAGTAACTATGGCTACACCTTC. Together with reference TRBV11-2 and TRBJ1-2, the CDR3 gives the full variable domain: EAGVAQSPRYKIIEKRQSVAFWCNPISGHATLYWYQQILGQGPKLLIQFQNNGVVDDSQLPKDRFSAERLKGVDSTLKIQPAKLEDSAVYLCASSPDSNYGYTFGSGTRLTVV.

The chain recombines TRBV4-3 with TRBJ1-1; D might be TRBD1 (6 bases). There are 15 residues in the CDR3. Germline-derived CDR1 and CDR2 are LGHNA and YSLEER. V lost 0 bases, J lost 0 bases, and 8 bases lay in between. The CDR3 DNA sequence: TGCGCCAGCAGCCAAGAAAAGGGGGTGAACACTGAAGCTTTCTTT. Amino acid sequence: CASSQEKGVNTEAFF.